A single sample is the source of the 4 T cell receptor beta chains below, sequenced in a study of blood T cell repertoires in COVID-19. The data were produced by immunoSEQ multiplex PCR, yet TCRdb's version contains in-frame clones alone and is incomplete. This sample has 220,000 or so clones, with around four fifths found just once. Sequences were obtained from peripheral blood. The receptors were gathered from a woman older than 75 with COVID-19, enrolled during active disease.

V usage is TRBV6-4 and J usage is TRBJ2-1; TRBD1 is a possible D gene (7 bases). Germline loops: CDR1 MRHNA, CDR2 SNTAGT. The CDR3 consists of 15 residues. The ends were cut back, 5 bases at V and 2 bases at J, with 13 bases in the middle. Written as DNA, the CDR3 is TGTGCCAGCAGTTCTCAGGGGGGCACCTACAATGAGCAGTTCTTC. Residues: CASSSQGGTYNEQFF.

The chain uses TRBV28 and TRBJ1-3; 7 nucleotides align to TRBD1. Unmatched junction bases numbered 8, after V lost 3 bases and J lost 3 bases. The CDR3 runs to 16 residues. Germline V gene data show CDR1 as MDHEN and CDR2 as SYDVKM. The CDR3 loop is CASSFRGAISGNTIYF. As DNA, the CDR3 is TGTGCCAGCAGTTTCAGGGGGGCCATAAGTGGAAACACCATATATTTT.

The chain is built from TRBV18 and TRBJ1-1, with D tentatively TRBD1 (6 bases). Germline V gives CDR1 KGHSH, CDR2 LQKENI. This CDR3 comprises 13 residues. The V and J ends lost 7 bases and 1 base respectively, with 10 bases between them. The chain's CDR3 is CASYMTGNTEAFF. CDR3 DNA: TGTGCCAGCTATATGACAGGGAACACTGAAGCTTTCTTT.

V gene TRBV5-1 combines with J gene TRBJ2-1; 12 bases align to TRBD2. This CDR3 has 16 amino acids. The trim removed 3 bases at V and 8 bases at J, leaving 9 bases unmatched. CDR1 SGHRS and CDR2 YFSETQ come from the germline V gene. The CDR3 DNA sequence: TGCGCCAGCAGCTCGTCTAGCGGGAGGGCCGGTTATGAGCAGTTCTTC. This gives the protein CASSSSSGRAGYEQFF.